Each of the 7 T cell receptor beta chains below was sequenced from the same sample in a study of cytomegalovirus exposure and HLA in healthy donors. The PCR used 60 Vbeta and 13 Jbeta primers. Clones were read by immunoSEQ multiplex PCR, and TCRdb kept only the in-frame ones, dropping some. The sample gives roughly 100,000 clones, roughly 73% of which show up once; more than 2% is in the top ten. The sequenced sample consisted of PBMCs. Every receptor here comes from a man aged 40-55 years in good health and CMV-seronegative.

V usage is TRBV15 and J usage is TRBJ1-1, with 7 nucleotides matching TRBD1. In germline, CDR1 is LNHNV, CDR2 YYDKDF (reference sequence). The J segment lost 0 bases and the V segment lost 3 bases, leaving 10 bases of the junction unmatched. There are 17 residues in the CDR3. CDR3 protein: CATSRGRGQYLNTEAFF. Here the CDR3 DNA reads TGTGCCACCAGCAGGGGGCGGGGACAGTACCTGAACACTGAAGCTTTCTTT.

This clone was picked up one time. The chain carries TRBV5-1 and TRBJ2-2; 9 bases match TRBD1. The CDR3 runs to 13 residues. Germline assignment: CDR1 SGHRS and CDR2 YFSETQ. The J segment lost 4 bases and the V segment lost 7 bases, leaving 2 bases of the junction unmatched. This chain's CDR3 is CASGTGTTGELFF. The CDR3 DNA sequence: TGCGCCAGCGGGACAGGGACCACCGGGGAGCTGTTTTTT.

This clone appeared once. This chain links TRBV5-5 with TRBJ1-1, with TRBD1 matching 7 bases. V lost 4 bases and J lost 1; bases outside the gene matches: 7. The CDR3 has 15 amino acids. Germline values: CDR1 SGHKS, CDR2 YYEKEE (reference sequence). CDR3 in amino acids: CASSMTGQQNTEAFF. The CDR3, as DNA: TGTGCCAGCAGCATGACGGGACAGCAGAACACTGAAGCTTTCTTT.

This clone was picked up a small number of times. The gene calls are TRBV6-1 and TRBJ2-7; a weak D match, TRBD1 (6 bases). The CDR3 has 13 residues. Germline lookup yields CDR1 MNHNS and CDR2 SASEGT. The V gene lost 6 bases and the J gene lost 2 bases, with 11 bases spanning the gap. CDR3 region: CASRDQGPYEQYF. The CDR3 region has the DNA TGTGCCAGCAGGGACCAGGGGCCCTACGAGCAGTACTTC.

This clone has just a few counts. The rearrangement joins TRBV6-1 to TRBJ2-7, with D perhaps TRBD2 (6 bases). Trimming took 6 bases from V and 2 from J, leaving 17 bases between them. The CDR3 is 15 residues long. The germline V gene has CDR1 MNHNS and CDR2 SASEGT. The CDR3, as DNA: TGTGCCAGCAGCGCCGAATTCGGGGGTGCCTACGAGCAGTACTTC. This codes for CASSAEFGGAYEQYF.

This clone was seen only a few times. This chain links TRBV7-8 with TRBJ1-6; TRBD1 agrees at 10 bases. Losses at the gene ends were 5 bases for V and 0 bases for J; bases not matched to a gene: 4. From germline, CDR1 is SGHVS and CDR2 FQNEAQ. The CDR3 length is 17 residues. The DNA for the CDR3 is TGTGCCAGCAGCCCAAGGACAGGGGGCTCCTATAATTCACCCCTCCACTTT. Translation: CASSPRTGGSYNSPLHF.

The CDR3 bases are TGTGCCAGCAGTGAACAGGGCACAGATACGCAGTATTTT. Translating it yields CASSEQGTDTQYF. The V call is TRBV25-1, the J call TRBJ2-3; D not certain. The CDR3 has 13 residues. The germline V gene encodes CDR1 MGHDK and CDR2 SYGVNS. The V and J ends lost 2 bases and 1 base respectively, with 4 bases between them.